This entry concerns a single T cell receptor beta chain. The antigen remains unidentified. PCR employed 60 Vbeta and 13 Jbeta primers. Libraries were prepared by immunoSEQ multiplex PCR; TCRdb keeps only in-frame clonotypes and omits some of them. The table shows under 200,000 clones, with less than 90% occurring only once. The data derive from a study of cytomegalovirus exposure and HLA in healthy donors. General observations from the study: Testing in vitro showed three CMV-associated chains specific for CMV antigens. A later analysis showed TCR association rates differing by HLA locus, peaking at DRB1 and lowest at HLA-C.

The receptor's source is a male donor in good health and CMV-seropositive. The specimen was PBMCs.

CDR3 amino acids: CASSPGTSGTYEQYF. In DNA form, the CDR3 reads TGTGCCAGCTCACCCGGGACTAGCGGAACCTACGAGCAGTACTTC. This chain joins TRBV18 and TRBJ2-7, with 11 bases that match TRBD2. Trimming cost V 3 bases and J 2 bases; bases outside gene matches: 3. Germline V gene data show CDR1 as KGHSH and CDR2 as LQKENI. The CDR3 is 15 residues long.